This T cell receptor beta chain is drawn from a study of T cells in Graves' hyperthyroidism and ophthalmopathy. Study-level results: Ophthalmopathy was identified by the model a median approximately six months ahead of onset.

This CDR3 region has 16 residues. The V gene end was trimmed by 1 base and the J gene end by 2 bases; junction bases not matched to a gene: 9. Per the germline V gene, CDR1 is DFQATT and CDR2 is SNEGSKA (reference sequence). Researchers amplified the TCR beta CDR3 regions from RNA transcripts. Primed by the HTBI set, a first-round RT-PCR was run on the TCR CDR3. MiXCR, applied by TCRdb to the multiplex PCR reads, yields one record per CDR3 protein. The sample holds 490,000 or so distinct CDR3 sequences, about 16% seen once. This clonotype has at least ten counts. Its antigen is still unknown. The chain carries TRBV20-1 and TRBJ2-5; 8 bases are shared with TRBD2. The sequence came from a woman in her twenties or thirties with Graves' ophthalmopathy. Source material: blood. CDR3 amino acids: CSARGRAGAIQETQYF. CDR3 DNA: TGCAGTGCTAGAGGGAGAGCGGGAGCAATACAAGAGACCCAGTACTTC.